This note documents a single T cell receptor beta chain sequence. Its matching antigen is unknown. TCRdb's copy holds only in-frame clones and misses some; the assay was immunoSEQ multiplex PCR. In the table there are 50,000 to 75,000 clones, 80% to 90% of which are singletons. This entry comes from a study of T cell responses to AZD1222 COVID-19 vaccine. Overall study results and limits: The donor group comprised mostly white British people and more females; the analysis possibly underestimated clonal diversity. All repertoire sampling was performed exclusively after the peak T cell response. Unmutated variant regions reportedly attract nearly half of all spike-specific TCRs.

CDR1 is WSHSY and CDR2 is SAAADI in the germline V gene. After removal of 6 bases from V and 1 base from J, the junction contained 11 bases not matched to a gene. This CDR3 comprises 16 residues. Specimen: peripheral blood, collected 28 days after the second AZD1222 dose. The chain combines TRBV10-2 with TRBJ1-2; TRBD1 aligns across 7 bases. The sequence was collected from an adult who received the AZD1222 COVID-19 vaccine. This chain's CDR3 is CASSGRGPGFNYGYTF. The DNA for the CDR3 is TGCGCCAGCAGCGGAAGGGGGCCAGGGTTTAACTATGGCTACACCTTC.